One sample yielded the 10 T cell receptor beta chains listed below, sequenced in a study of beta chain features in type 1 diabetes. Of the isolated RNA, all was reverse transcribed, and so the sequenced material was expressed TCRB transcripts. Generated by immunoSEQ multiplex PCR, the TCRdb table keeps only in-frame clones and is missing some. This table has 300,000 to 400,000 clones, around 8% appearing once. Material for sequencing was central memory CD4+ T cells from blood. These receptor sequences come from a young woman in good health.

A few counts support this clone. The CDR3 bases are TGTGCCAGCAGCTTGGTTGTTAGCGGGAAGGCCAATGAGCAGTTCTTC. As protein: CASSLVVSGKANEQFF. The rearrangement uses TRBV5-6 and TRBJ2-1; 8 nucleotides align to TRBD2. CDR1 and CDR2 from the germline V gene are SGHDT and YYEEEE. This CDR3 region has 16 residues. The V and J ends lost 0 bases and 6 bases, in that order; junction bases with no gene match: 8.

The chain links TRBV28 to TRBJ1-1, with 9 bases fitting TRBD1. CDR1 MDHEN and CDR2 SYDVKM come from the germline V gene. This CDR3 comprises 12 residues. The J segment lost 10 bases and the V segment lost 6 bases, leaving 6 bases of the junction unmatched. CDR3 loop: CASSTTGGRAFF. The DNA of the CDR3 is TGTGCCAGCAGCACGACAGGGGGGAGAGCTTTCTTT.

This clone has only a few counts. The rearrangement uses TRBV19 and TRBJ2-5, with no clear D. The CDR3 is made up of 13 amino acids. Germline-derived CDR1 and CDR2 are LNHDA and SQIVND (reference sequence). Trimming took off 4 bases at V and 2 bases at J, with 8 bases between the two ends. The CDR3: CASSTLVQETQYF. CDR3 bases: TGTGCCAGTAGTACCCTCGTTCAAGAGACCCAGTACTTC. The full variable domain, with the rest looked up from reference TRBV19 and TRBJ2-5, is DGGITQSPKYLFRKEGQNVTLSCEQNLNHDAMYWYRQDPGQGLRLIYYSQIVNDFQKGDIAEGYSVSREKKESFPLTVTSAQKNPTAFYLCASSTLVQETQYFGPGTRLLVL.

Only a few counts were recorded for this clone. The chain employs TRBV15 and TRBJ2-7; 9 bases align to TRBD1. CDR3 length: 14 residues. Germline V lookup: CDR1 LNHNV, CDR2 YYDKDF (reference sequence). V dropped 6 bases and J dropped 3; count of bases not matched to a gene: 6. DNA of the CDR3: TGTGCCACCAGTACGGGACAGGGACACTACGAGCAGTACTTC. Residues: CATSTGQGHYEQYF.

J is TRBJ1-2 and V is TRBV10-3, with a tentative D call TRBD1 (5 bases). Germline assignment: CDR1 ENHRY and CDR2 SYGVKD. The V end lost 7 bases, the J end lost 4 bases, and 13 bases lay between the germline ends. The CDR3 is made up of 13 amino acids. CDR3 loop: CAITSDSSYGYTF. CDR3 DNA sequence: TGTGCCATCACCTCAGACAGCAGCTATGGCTACACCTTC.

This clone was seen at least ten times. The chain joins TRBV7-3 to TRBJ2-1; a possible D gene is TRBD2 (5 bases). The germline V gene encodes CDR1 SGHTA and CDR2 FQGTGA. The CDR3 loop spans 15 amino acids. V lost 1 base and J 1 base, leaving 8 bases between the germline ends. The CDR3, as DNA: TGTGCCAGCAGCTTAAGTTCGGGGTCCTACAATGAGCAGTTCTTC. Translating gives CASSLSSGSYNEQFF.

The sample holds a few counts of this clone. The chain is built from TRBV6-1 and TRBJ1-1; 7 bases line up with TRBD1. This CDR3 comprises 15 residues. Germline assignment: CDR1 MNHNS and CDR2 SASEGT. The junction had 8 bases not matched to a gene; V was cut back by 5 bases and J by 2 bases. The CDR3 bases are TGTGCCAGCAGTACCTGGGGACAGAGTAACACTGAAGCTTTCTTT. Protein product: CASSTWGQSNTEAFF.

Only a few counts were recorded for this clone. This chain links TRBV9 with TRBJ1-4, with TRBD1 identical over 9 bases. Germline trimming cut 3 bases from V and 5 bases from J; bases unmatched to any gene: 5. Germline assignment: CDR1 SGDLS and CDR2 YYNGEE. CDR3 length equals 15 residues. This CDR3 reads CASSAPGTGNEKLFF. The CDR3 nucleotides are TGTGCCAGCAGCGCCCCTGGGACAGGGAATGAAAAACTGTTTTTT.

The chain's CDR3 is CASSLREKDTQYF. Written as DNA, the CDR3 is TGTGCCAGCAGCTTACGCGAGAAAGATACGCAGTATTTT. V usage is TRBV7-3 and J usage is TRBJ2-3; D is unresolved. Trimming removed 2 bases at V and 5 bases at J, with 8 bases between. Germline V lookup: CDR1 SGHTA, CDR2 FQGTGA. The CDR3 is 13 amino acids.

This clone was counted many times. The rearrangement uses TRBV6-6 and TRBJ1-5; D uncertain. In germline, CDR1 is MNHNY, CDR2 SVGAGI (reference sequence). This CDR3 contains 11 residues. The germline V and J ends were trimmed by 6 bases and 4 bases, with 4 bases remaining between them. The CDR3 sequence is CASRLNQPQHF. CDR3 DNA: TGTGCCAGCAGATTAAATCAGCCCCAGCATTTT.